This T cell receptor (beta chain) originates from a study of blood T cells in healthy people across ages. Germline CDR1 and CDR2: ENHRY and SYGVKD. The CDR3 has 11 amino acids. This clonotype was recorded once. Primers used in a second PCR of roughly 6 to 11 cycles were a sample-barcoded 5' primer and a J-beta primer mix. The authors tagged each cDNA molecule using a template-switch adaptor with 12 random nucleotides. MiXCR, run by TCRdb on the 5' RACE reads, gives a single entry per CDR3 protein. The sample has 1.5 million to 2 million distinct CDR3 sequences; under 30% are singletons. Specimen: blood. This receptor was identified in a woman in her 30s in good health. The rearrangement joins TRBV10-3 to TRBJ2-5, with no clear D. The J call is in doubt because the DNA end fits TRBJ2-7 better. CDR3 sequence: CAISEGLEQYF. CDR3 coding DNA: TGTGCCATCAGTGAAGGTCTCGAGCAGTACTTC.